Listed here is a single T cell receptor beta chain. What it binds is unknown. Tagging with unique molecular identifiers was applied to individual cDNA molecules. TCRdb recomputed calls from the 5' RACE reads with MiXCR, one row per CDR3 protein. The sample has 65,000 to 80,000 distinct CDR3 sequences, over 10% seen once. This record comes from a study of early T cells in non-severe SARS-CoV-2 infection. Study at large: It was bulk RNA from unsorted whole blood that was sequenced, and the chains were unpaired. Study observations and caveats: The VDJdb matching leaned toward anti-spike CD8 responses and overlooked private and CD4 specificities.

Trimming took 4 bases from V and 0 from J, leaving 10 bases between them. Germline CDR1 is MGHDK and CDR2 is SYGVNS. This CDR3 has 14 residues. This TCR came from an adult who was a healthcare worker with PCR-confirmed SARS-CoV-2 infection or an uninfected control (not recorded which). The rearrangement links TRBV25-1 to TRBJ2-7; no clear D gene. Sequencing was done on a sample of whole blood. The CDR3 DNA follows: TGTGCCAGCAGTGTAAGGCCAAGCTCCTACGAGCAGTACTTC. Translating gives CASSVRPSSYEQYF.